This TCR beta chain was sequenced for a study of T cells in Graves' hyperthyroidism and ophthalmopathy (dated by TCRdb to the late 2010s). About the study as a whole: Peripheral blood samples were taken at initial diagnosis, before any treatment was given. To identify distinguishing TCR V-J signatures, a discovery cohort of around 100 patients was used, comprising some 43 with Graves' ophthalmopathy and around 60 with stable Graves' hyperthyroidism. Once sampling was done, hyperthyroidism patients were given methimazole at a starting dose of 30 mg daily, whereas ophthalmopathy patients were given high-dose intravenous methylprednisolone. For training and testing, the 80 to 100 patients in the discovery cohort were randomly divided in a 7:3 ratio. The paper reports TCR Vbeta CDR3 sequencing of more than 120 peripheral blood samples: under 45 ophthalmopathy, about 75 hyperthyroidism and around 17 progressor patients. In several Graves' hyperthyroidism patients, the study also compared T-cell repertoires from thyroid tissue with T-cell repertoires from blood. Whether ophthalmopathy could be predicted prospectively was tested in an independent validation cohort made up of under 20 hyperthyroidism patients plus 17 patients who later progressed to ophthalmopathy. The paper's findings and limits, for the study overall: In validation, progression to ophthalmopathy was predicted by the model with about 70% sensitivity and roughly 72% specificity, a median of approximately 6.5 months before onset. No statistical method was used to fix the sample size in advance, and group allocation was not hidden from the investigators. A model built on a 13 V-J signature distinguished ophthalmopathy from stable hyperthyroidism, reaching 85% to 90% sensitivity and under 84% specificity in cross-validation and 80%/75% in testing. Most expanded thyroid clonotypes (frequency above 0.001) were also detected in blood, suggesting blood repertoires may reflect thyroid immune responses.

Ophthalmopathy patients had moderately to severely active disease, with a Clinical Activity Score of 3 or more, a NOSPECS grade of 4 or more, and a disease duration of less than 3 months. Patients with uncontrolled infections, other autoimmune diseases, pregnancy or lactation were excluded. Diagnoses were established on the basis of clinical symptoms, serum thyroxine and TRAb, thyroid ultrasound, and orbital computed tomography. PBMCs were isolated from 7.5 to 10 ml of fresh peripheral blood by Ficoll-Paque density gradient centrifugation. Total RNA was extracted with Trizol reagent, and quality was checked on an Agilent 2100 Bioanalyzer. This clonotype showed up many times. The target of this receptor is not known. The sample holds no much larger clone one base away, and base qualities are not on file. The CDR3 numbers 15 residues from cysteine through phenylalanine. The sequence is cut down to CDR3 DNA, 45 bases in frame from base 1. V and J are trimmed by 7 bases and 0 bases, and the gene matches miss 5 bases of the junction. CDR1 is given as MRHNA and CDR2 as SNTAGT, both from the germline V gene.

Amplification of TCR beta CDR3 regions was carried out from RNA transcripts. A first-round RT-PCR of the TCR CDR3 used the HTBI primer set with the Qiagen OneStep RT-PCR kit. A second multiplex PCR round built the libraries, followed by size selection and purification. Sequencing of the libraries was done on an Illumina HiSeq2000 using paired-end 100 bp reads. Turning to the authors' computational methods: Raw data were processed with SOAPnuke, discarding reads with adapters, uncalled bases, mean Phred below 15, or no exact constant-primer or identifier match. COPE v1.2.5 was used to merge the high-quality paired reads, and each unique nucleotide sequence was defined as a clonotype. MiTCR v1.1 was used to align clonotypes to the IMGT TRBV, TRBD and TRBJ reference segments. Analysis was restricted to V-J combinations with a frequency above 0.0001, which covered roughly 99% of repertoires. The TCS score was defined as the ratio of F50 (clonal expansion) to E x V (chaos), calculated using BLOSUM62-based TCRdist between CDR3 peptides within each V-J. Welch's t-statistics and random forest reduced 514 V-J features to under 15, which were used in a naive Bayes classifier (R e1071). TCRdb reworked the public reads: Q25 trimming with fastp, MiXCR clone assembly, productive beta chains retained. CDR3 protein duplicates are merged, each entry listing the most common genes and DNA. The V and J calls and clone size come from TCRdb's table, not from the authors' own analysis. This sample lists about 400,000 distinct CDR3 sequences; under 15% were detected once. About 13% of the sample lies in the top ten.

The origin of this receptor is a man aged 18-30 years with Graves' ophthalmopathy. Rearrangement joined TRBV6-4 to TRBJ2-3, with 9 junctional bases fitting TRBD1. The sample taken for sequencing was blood. Here is the DNA: TGTGCCAGCAAACCGGGACAGGGCAGCACAGATACGCAGTATTTT. The encoded protein is CASKPGQGSTDTQYF.